This T cell receptor (beta chain) was identified in a study of siplizumab effects on memory and regulatory T cells. Study findings and constraints: Siplizumab significantly decreased alloreactive sequences from unstimulated CD4+ memory cells.

Germline loops: CDR1 MNHEY, CDR2 SVGAGI. The V and J ends lost 7 bases and 2 bases, in that order; junction bases with no gene match: 8. The CDR3 covers 15 residues. Measured with immunoSEQ multiplex PCR; TCRdb has only the in-frame clones, and not every one. The table lists about 100,000 clones, approximately 91% of them singletons. Details on this clone: Its specificity is unknown.

The sequenced sample consisted of CD4+ T cells sorted from blood. The chain carries TRBV6-5 and TRBJ2-7, with 10 bases lining up with TRBD2. The TCR originated in a human donor in good health. The CDR3 DNA sequence: TGTGCCAGCAAGCGGGGGGGAGGGGCAACCTACGAGCAGTACTTC. Its translation: CASKRGGGATYEQYF.